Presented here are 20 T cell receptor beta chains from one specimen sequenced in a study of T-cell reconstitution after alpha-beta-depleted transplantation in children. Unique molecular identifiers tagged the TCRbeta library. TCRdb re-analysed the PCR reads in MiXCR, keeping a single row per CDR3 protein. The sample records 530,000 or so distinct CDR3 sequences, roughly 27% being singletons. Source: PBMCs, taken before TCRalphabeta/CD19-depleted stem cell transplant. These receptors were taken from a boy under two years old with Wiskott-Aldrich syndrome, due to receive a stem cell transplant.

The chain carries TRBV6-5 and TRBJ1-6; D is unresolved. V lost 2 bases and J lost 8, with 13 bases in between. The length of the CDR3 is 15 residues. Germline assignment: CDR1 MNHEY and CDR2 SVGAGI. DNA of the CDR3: TGTGCCAGCAGTTACACGGACCTTTTGGATTCACCCCTCCACTTT. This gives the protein CASSYTDLLDSPLHF.

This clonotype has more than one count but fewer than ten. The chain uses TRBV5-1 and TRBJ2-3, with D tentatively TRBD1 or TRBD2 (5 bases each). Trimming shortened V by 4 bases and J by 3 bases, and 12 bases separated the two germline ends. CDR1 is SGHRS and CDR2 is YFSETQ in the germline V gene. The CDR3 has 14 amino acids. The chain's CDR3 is CASSKRWGTDTQYF. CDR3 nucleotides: TGCGCCAGCAGCAAGCGATGGGGGACAGATACGCAGTATTTT.

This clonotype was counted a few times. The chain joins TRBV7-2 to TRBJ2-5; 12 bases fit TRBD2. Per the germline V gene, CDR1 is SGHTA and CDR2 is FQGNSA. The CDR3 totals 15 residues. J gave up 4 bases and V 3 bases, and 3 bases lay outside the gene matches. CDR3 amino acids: CASSLTSGSGETQYF. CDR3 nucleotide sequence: TGTGCCAGCAGCTTGACTAGCGGGAGCGGAGAGACCCAGTACTTC.

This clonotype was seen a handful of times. In DNA form, the CDR3 reads TGCAGTGCTAGAGTGATAGCGGGGCGCACAGATACGCAGTATTTT. Translated, it gives CSARVIAGRTDTQYF. This rearrangement joins TRBV20-1 to TRBJ2-3; 8 bases fit TRBD2. Germline CDR1 reads DFQATT; CDR2 reads SNEGSKA (reference sequence). The CDR3 loop spans 15 amino acids. The trim removed 1 base at V and 1 base at J, leaving 4 bases unmatched.

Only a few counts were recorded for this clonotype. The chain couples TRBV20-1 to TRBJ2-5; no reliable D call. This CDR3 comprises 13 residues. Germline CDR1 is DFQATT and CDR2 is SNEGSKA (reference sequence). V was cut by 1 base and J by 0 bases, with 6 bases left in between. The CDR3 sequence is CSARVRDQETQYF. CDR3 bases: TGCAGTGCTAGAGTCCGGGACCAAGAGACCCAGTACTTC.

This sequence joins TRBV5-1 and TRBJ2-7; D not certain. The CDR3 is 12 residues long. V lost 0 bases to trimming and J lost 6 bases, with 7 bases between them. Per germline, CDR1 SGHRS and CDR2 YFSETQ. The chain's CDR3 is CASSLGTAEQYF. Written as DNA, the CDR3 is TGCGCCAGCAGCTTGGGCACAGCCGAGCAGTACTTC.

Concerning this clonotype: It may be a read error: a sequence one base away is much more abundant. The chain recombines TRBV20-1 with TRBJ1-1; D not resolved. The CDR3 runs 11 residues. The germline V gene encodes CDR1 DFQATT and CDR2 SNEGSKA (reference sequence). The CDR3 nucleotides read TGCAGTTCTAGCAGGAACACTGAAGCTTTCTTT. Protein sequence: CSSSRNTEAFF.

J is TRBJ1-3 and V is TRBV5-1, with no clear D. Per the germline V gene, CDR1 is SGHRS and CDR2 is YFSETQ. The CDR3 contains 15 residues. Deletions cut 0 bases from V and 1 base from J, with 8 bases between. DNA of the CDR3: TGCGCCAGCAGCTTGGGGGGAAAGTCTGGAAACACCATATATTTT. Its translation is CASSLGGKSGNTIYF.

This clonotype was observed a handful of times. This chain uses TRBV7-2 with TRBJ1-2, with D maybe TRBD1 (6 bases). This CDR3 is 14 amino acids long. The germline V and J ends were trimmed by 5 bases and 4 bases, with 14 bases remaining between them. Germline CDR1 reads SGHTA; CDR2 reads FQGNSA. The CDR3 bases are TGTGCCAGCAGCCGCCCCGGACAGACCTATGGCTACACCTTC. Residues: CASSRPGQTYGYTF.

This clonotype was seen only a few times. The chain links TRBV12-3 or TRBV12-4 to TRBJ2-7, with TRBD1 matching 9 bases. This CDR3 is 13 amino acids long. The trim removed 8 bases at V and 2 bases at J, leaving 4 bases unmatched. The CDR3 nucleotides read TGTGCCAGCGGGAGGGACAGGGCCTACGAGCAGTACTTC. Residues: CASGRDRAYEQYF.

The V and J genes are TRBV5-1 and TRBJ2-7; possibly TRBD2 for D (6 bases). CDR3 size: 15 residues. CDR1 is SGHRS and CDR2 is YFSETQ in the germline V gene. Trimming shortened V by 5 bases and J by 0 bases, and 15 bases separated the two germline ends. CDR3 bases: TGCGCCAGCAGTCCCGGGGGATTTAGCTCCTACGAGCAGTACTTC. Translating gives CASSPGGFSSYEQYF.

In DNA form, the CDR3 reads TGTGCCAGCAGCTTAGATCCTGGGAGCGGAGACACCGGGGAGCTGTTTTTT. This encodes CASSLDPGSGDTGELFF. The gene calls are TRBV11-2 and TRBJ2-2, with a weak D call TRBD2 (5 bases). The ends were cut back, 0 bases at V and 3 bases at J, with 14 bases in the middle. CDR1 is SGHAT, CDR2 FQNNGV, per germline. The CDR3 spans 17 residues.

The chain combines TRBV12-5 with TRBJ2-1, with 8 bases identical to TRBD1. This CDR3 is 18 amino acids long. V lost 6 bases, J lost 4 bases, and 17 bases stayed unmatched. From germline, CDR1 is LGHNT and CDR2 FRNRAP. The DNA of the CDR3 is TGTGCTAGTGGAGCGACCACGACAGGGGTTGGGGTATACAATGAGCAGTTCTTC. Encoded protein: CASGATTTGVGVYNEQFF.

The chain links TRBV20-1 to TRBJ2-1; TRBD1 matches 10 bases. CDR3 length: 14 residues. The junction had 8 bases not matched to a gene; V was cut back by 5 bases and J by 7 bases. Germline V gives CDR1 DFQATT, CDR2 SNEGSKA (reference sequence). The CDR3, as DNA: TGCAGTGCTTACCGGGACAGGGGAATGAATGAGCAGTTCTTC. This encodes CSAYRDRGMNEQFF.

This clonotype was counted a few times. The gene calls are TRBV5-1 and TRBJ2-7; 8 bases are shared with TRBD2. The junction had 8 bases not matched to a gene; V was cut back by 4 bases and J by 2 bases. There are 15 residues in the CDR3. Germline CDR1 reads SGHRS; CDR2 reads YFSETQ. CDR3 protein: CASSRDGTRTYEQYF. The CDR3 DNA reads TGCGCCAGCAGCAGAGACGGGACTAGGACCTACGAGCAGTACTTC.

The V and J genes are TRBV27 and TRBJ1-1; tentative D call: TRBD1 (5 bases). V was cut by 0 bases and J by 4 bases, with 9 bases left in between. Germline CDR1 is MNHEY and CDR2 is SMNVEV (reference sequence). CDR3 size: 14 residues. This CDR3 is CASSLSGRFTEAFF. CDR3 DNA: TGTGCCAGCAGTTTATCGGGACGGTTCACTGAAGCTTTCTTT.

The CDR3: CASSVGQGPYEQYF. As DNA, the CDR3 is TGTGCCAGCAGTGTTGGACAGGGACCCTACGAGCAGTACTTC. The chain uses TRBV2 and TRBJ2-7, with TRBD1 matching over 8 bases. In germline, CDR1 is SNHLY, CDR2 FYNNEI. The J segment lost 2 bases and the V segment lost 4 bases, leaving 4 bases of the junction unmatched. This CDR3 region has 14 residues.

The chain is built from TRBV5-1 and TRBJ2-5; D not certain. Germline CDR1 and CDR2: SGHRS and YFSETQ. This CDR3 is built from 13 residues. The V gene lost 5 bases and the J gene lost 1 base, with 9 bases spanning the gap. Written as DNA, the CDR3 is TGCGCCAGCAGTGGGCCTACCCAAGAGACCCAGTACTTC. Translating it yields CASSGPTQETQYF.

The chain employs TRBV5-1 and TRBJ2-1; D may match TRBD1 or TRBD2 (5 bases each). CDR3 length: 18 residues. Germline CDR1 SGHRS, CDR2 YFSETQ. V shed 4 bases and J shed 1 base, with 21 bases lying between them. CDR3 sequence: CASSLGRAGTRSYNEQFF. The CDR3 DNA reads TGCGCCAGCAGCCTGGGTCGGGCCGGGACGAGGTCCTACAATGAGCAGTTCTTC.

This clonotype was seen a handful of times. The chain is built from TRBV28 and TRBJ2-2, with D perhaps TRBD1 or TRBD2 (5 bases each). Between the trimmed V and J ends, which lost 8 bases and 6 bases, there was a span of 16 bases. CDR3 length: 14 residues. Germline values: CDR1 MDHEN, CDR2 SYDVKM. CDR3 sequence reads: CASRDGAWAGELFF. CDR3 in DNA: TGTGCCAGCCGGGACGGAGCTTGGGCCGGGGAGCTGTTTTTT. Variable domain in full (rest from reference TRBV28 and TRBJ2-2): DVKVTQSSRYLVKRTGEKVFLECVQDMDHENMFWYRQDPGLGLRLIYFSYDVKMKEKGDIPEGYSVSREKKERFSLILESASTNQTSMYLCASRDGAWAGELFFGEGSRLTVL.